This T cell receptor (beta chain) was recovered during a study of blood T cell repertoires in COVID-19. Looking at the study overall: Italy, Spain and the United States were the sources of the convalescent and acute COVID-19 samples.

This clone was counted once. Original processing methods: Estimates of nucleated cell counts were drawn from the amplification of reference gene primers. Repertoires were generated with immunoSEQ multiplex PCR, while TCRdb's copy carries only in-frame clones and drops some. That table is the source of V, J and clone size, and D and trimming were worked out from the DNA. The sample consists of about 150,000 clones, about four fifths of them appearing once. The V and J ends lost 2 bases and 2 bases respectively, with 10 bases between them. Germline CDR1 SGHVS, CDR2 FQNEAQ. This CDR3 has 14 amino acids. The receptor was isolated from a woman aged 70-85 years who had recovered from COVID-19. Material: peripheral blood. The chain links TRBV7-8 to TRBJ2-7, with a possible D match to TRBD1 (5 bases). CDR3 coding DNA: TGTGCCAGCAGCTTATCAGGGATCACCTACGAGCAGTACTTC. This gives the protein CASSLSGITYEQYF.